The clone carrying this T cell receptor beta chain was recorded only once. This sample stems from a study of long-term antiretroviral therapy in people with HIV. Germline CDR1 SGDLS, CDR2 YYNGEE. The V end lost 2 bases, the J end lost 2 bases, and 11 bases lay between the germline ends. This CDR3 is built from 14 residues. Every participant gave one or more pre-ART and two or more post-ART PBMC samples. Version v3.0 of the immunoSEQ assay was performed at survey level. The assay was immunoSEQ multiplex PCR, and TCRdb's table has in-frame clones only and misses some. The table shows roughly 30,000 clones, with approximately 85% occurring only once.

This clonotype originated in a man between 18 and 35 years old with HIV. The sequenced sample was unsorted PBMCs, obtained 0.8 years before starting antiretroviral therapy. The chain joins TRBV9 to TRBJ2-7; a weak D match, TRBD2 (6 bases). The CDR3 loop is CASSVGTGAYEQYF. The CDR3, as DNA: TGTGCCAGCAGCGTGGGGACTGGAGCCTACGAGCAGTACTTC.